What follows are 20 T cell receptor beta chains derived from one specimen sequenced in a study of blood T cell repertoires in COVID-19. Only in-frame clones appear in the TCRdb table, and some are missing; sequencing was by immunoSEQ multiplex PCR. The sample carries some 130,000 clones, more than 85% recorded once. Sequencing input: peripheral blood. The receptors come from a man between 50 and 59 years old with active or convalescent COVID-19.

The genes are TRBV6-5 and TRBJ2-1; unclear D gene. Germline V gene data show CDR1 as MNHEY and CDR2 as SVGAGI. The CDR3 is 14 amino acids. V was shortened by 4 bases and J by 7 bases, with 14 bases between the two germline ends. Here the CDR3 reads CASSSGRTWNEQFF. The CDR3 nucleotides read TGTGCCAGCAGTTCGGGTAGAACGTGGAATGAGCAGTTCTTC.

This chain links TRBV7-2 with TRBJ1-2, with 10 bases identical to TRBD1. V dropped 5 bases and J dropped 7; count of bases not matched to a gene: 7. Germline values: CDR1 SGHTA, CDR2 FQGNSA. The CDR3 loop spans 14 amino acids. The CDR3: CASSPDRGQGGYTF. The CDR3 region has the DNA TGTGCCAGCAGCCCTGACAGGGGGCAGGGTGGCTACACCTTC.

The V call is TRBV10-1, the J call TRBJ2-3; TRBD2 matches 7 bases. Unmatched junction bases numbered 3, after V lost 5 bases and J lost 1 base. This CDR3 spans 14 amino acids. Germline CDR1 and CDR2: WNHNN and SYGVQD (reference sequence). The CDR3: CASSPGGRTDTQYF. In DNA form, the CDR3 reads TGCGCCAGCAGTCCGGGGGGACGCACAGATACGCAGTATTTT.

This CDR3 reads CASSSTVYEKLFF. CDR3 sequence (DNA): TGTGCCAGCAGCTCGACAGTTTATGAAAAACTGTTTTTT. V is TRBV5-5 and J is TRBJ1-4, with D maybe TRBD1 (5 bases). Trimming shortened V by 3 bases and J by 6 bases, and 9 bases separated the two germline ends. Germline values: CDR1 SGHKS, CDR2 YYEKEE (reference sequence). The CDR3 loop spans 13 amino acids.

The gene calls are TRBV29-1 and TRBJ2-7; D is perhaps TRBD1 (6 bases). V was pared by 4 bases and J by 4 bases, with 11 bases between. The CDR3 is 12 residues long. CDR1 is SQVTM, CDR2 ANQGSEA, per germline. Here the CDR3 DNA reads TGCAGCGTTGCGGCCGGACAGTACGAGCAGTACTTC. Translation: CSVAAGQYEQYF.

The chain uses TRBV10-3 and TRBJ1-5, with 7 bases lining up with TRBD1. The germline V gene has CDR1 ENHRY and CDR2 SYGVKD. V trimming: 3 bases; J trimming: 4 bases; junction bases outside the gene matches: 3. This CDR3 spans 14 amino acids. This CDR3 reads CAISDPTGNQPQHF. The DNA for the CDR3 is TGTGCCATCAGTGACCCGACAGGGAATCAGCCCCAGCATTTT.

CDR3 sequence reads: CASSLDRIQETQYF. The DNA of the CDR3 is TGTGCCAGCAGCTTGGACAGAATCCAAGAGACCCAGTACTTC. The rearrangement uses TRBV28 and TRBJ2-5; perhaps TRBD1 as D (6 bases). The CDR3 sequence is 14 residues long. Trimming left V 6 bases short and J 1 base short, with 12 bases between. Germline V CDR1 and CDR2: MDHEN, SYDVKM. Supplemented by reference TRBV28 and TRBJ2-5, the full variable domain reads DVKVTQSSRYLVKRTGEKVFLECVQDMDHENMFWYRQDPGLGLRLIYFSYDVKMKEKGDIPEGYSVSREKKERFSLILESASTNQTSMYLCASSLDRIQETQYFGPGTRLLVL.

V and J are TRBV29-1 and TRBJ1-4; 11 bases agree with TRBD1. The V and J ends lost 6 bases and 4 bases, in that order; junction bases with no gene match: 7. The CDR3 is 15 amino acids. The germline V gene has CDR1 SQVTM and CDR2 ANQGSEA. CDR3 loop: CSVGTGGSLNEKLFF. The CDR3, as DNA: TGCAGCGTGGGGACAGGGGGTTCCCTTAATGAAAAACTGTTTTTT.

The rearrangement joins TRBV3-1 (or the pseudogene TRBV3-2) to TRBJ2-5, with TRBD1 matching 12 bases. The CDR3 covers 16 residues. The trim removed 4 bases at V and 5 bases at J, leaving 8 bases unmatched. Per the germline V gene, CDR1 is LGHDT and CDR2 is YNNKEL (reference sequence). This chain's CDR3 is CASSRRGQGAGETQYF. Written as DNA, the CDR3 is TGTGCCAGCAGCCGGCGGGGACAGGGGGCCGGGGAGACCCAGTACTTC.

The chain uses TRBV14 and TRBJ2-1, with 7 bases lining up with TRBD2. Germline V gene lookup returns CDR1 SGHDN and CDR2 FVKESK. Trimming removed 8 bases from V and 4 bases from J; junction bases left unmatched: 11. CDR3 size: 15 residues. The CDR3 protein is CASAPKWGGYNEQFF. DNA for the CDR3: TGTGCCAGCGCCCCAAAGTGGGGGGGATACAATGAGCAGTTCTTC.

This chain links TRBV23-1 with TRBJ2-7, with D possibly TRBD1 on 8 matching bases. TRBV23-1 qualifies as an ORF whose function is uncertain. Trimming pared 5 bases from V and 2 bases from J, leaving 40 bases between. The CDR3 spans 23 residues. The DNA for the CDR3 is TGCGCCAGCAGTTACGGACAGGGACCACGCTTTTTGTTACGGGAGGACCCAACCTACGAGCAGTACTTC. Residues: CASSYGQGPRFLLREDPTYEQYF.

V and J are TRBV6-1 and TRBJ1-2, with TRBD1 matching over 7 bases. Germline CDR1 reads MNHNS; CDR2 reads SASEGT. The CDR3 has 14 residues. V lost 3 bases and J lost 6; bases outside the gene matches: 7. DNA of the CDR3: TGTGCCAGCAGTGACGGGACAGTGGTGGATGGCTACACCTTC. Translation gives CASSDGTVVDGYTF.

This clone was seen a few times. The genes are TRBV24-1 and TRBJ2-7; 8 bases line up with TRBD1. CDR1 is KGHDR, CDR2 SFDVKD, per germline. The CDR3 has 14 residues. The junction had 4 bases not matched to a gene; V was cut back by 4 bases and J by 3 bases. The CDR3 bases are TGTGCCACCAGTGAAACAGGGACAGGCTACGAGCAGTACTTC. Translation gives CATSETGTGYEQYF.

The chain has TRBV5-1 and TRBJ2-1; 8 nucleotides align to TRBD2. The length of the CDR3 is 15 residues. Germline V gene sequence: CDR1 SGHRS, CDR2 YFSETQ. J gave up 3 bases and V 7 bases, and 9 bases lay outside the gene matches. The CDR3 nucleotides read TGCGCCAGCCGGGCGGGCGGGGGGCACTACAATGAGCAGTTCTTC. This gives the protein CASRAGGGHYNEQFF.

The rearrangement links TRBV5-8 to TRBJ2-1; 7 positions match TRBD1. Germline CDR1 reads SGHTS; CDR2 reads YDEGEE. The CDR3 runs 15 residues. V shed 5 bases and J 0 bases; nucleotides not matched to a gene: 5. The CDR3 bases are TGTGCCAGCAGTCAGGGGACAGCCTCCTACAATGAGCAGTTCTTC. It encodes CASSQGTASYNEQFF.

V and J are TRBV30 and TRBJ1-1; no firm D call. Trimming took 0 bases from V and 10 from J, leaving 9 bases between them. The germline V gene encodes CDR1 GTSNPN and CDR2 SVGIG (reference sequence). CDR3 length: 11 amino acids. The CDR3 nucleotides are TGTGCCTGGAGTGTACGGGTTGCAGCTTTCTTT. Its translation is CAWSVRVAAFF.

This chain joins TRBV5-1 and TRBJ2-7; maybe TRBD2 (5 bases). Trimming shortened V by 4 bases and J by 4 bases, and 9 bases separated the two germline ends. The germline V gene has CDR1 SGHRS and CDR2 YFSETQ. This CDR3 spans 12 amino acids. The CDR3 DNA is TGCGCCAGCAGCCCCGGCGGGTACGAGCAGTACTTC. This gives the protein CASSPGGYEQYF.

The V call is TRBV6-5, the J call TRBJ1-2; 7 bases agree with TRBD1. This CDR3 has 15 amino acids. CDR1 and CDR2 from the germline V gene are MNHEY and SVGAGI. The junction had 11 bases not matched to a gene; V was cut back by 6 bases and J by 4 bases. The chain's CDR3 is CASRRDSSLGYGYTF. The CDR3 DNA sequence: TGTGCCAGCAGGCGGGACAGCTCATTGGGCTATGGCTACACCTTC.

V gene TRBV23-1 combines with J gene TRBJ1-6, with D tentatively TRBD1 (6 bases). TRBV23-1 is identified as an open reading frame with a role that is uncertain. The CDR3 extends over 18 amino acids. The V and J ends lost 7 bases and 0 bases respectively, with 19 bases between them. The CDR3: CASNRPAGASSYNSPLHF. The CDR3 nucleotides are TGCGCCAGCAATAGACCAGCAGGGGCGAGCTCCTATAATTCACCCCTCCACTTT.

This clone was found once. The rearrangement links TRBV11-2 to TRBJ2-2, with D unclear. This CDR3 is 15 amino acids long. Trimming shortened V by 1 base and J by 5 bases, and 11 bases separated the two germline ends. Germline V gene data show CDR1 as SGHAT and CDR2 as FQNNGV. The chain's CDR3 is CASSLGSLPTGELFF. The CDR3 DNA is TGTGCCAGCAGCTTAGGTAGCCTCCCTACCGGGGAGCTGTTTTTT.